This section outlines one TCR beta chain sequence together with its context. Its cognate antigen is unknown. This CDR3 has 13 amino acids. Germline CDR1 and CDR2: SGHRS and YFSETQ. J was trimmed by 5 bases and V by 6 bases; bases with no gene match: 6. The entry originates in a study of cytomegalovirus exposure and HLA in healthy donors. Primers included in the PCR were 60 Vbeta and 13 Jbeta primers. This table comes from immunoSEQ multiplex PCR, and its TCRdb copy is limited to in-frame clones, with some not included. The table has 90,000 to 150,000 clones, roughly 77% seen once. Study-wide results and limits: For most TCR beta V segments, an earlier analysis put the productive rate at about 87% or about 30% of the time. Among donors in an Asian-associated ancestry cluster, a later analysis reportedly found fewer N-insertions than the roughly 700-donor mean.

Sample: PBMCs. The V gene is TRBV5-1, the J gene TRBJ2-5, with 8 bases matching TRBD1. The source is a man in his forties or fifties in good health and CMV-seronegative. The CDR3 sequence is CASNRGYGETQYF. DNA of the CDR3: TGCGCCAGCAACAGGGGGTATGGGGAGACCCAGTACTTC.